This TCR beta chain was sequenced in a study of blood T cell repertoires in COVID-19. Overall study: Both acute and convalescent COVID-19 samples were obtained from the United States, Italy and Spain. T cells, B-cell-depleted T cells, or PBMCs provided the cDNA or gDNA that served as material.

Some clones are missing from TCRdb's copy, which holds only in-frame ones; the method was immunoSEQ multiplex PCR. The table records 70,000 or so clones, roughly 80% of them present only once. Germline assignment: CDR1 SGHRS and CDR2 YFSETQ. The length of the CDR3 is 13 residues. V was clipped by 5 bases and J by 1 base, with 9 bases between them. The gene calls are TRBV5-1 and TRBJ2-5; maybe TRBD2 (6 bases). Sequencing input: peripheral blood. The receptor was isolated from a man aged 55 to 70 with acute or convalescent COVID-19. CDR3 protein: CASSRDFQETQYF. Written as DNA, the CDR3 is TGCGCCAGCAGTCGGGACTTCCAAGAGACCCAGTACTTC.